This T cell receptor (beta chain) was sequenced during a study of shared clonotypes between healthy human individuals. With regard to this clone: Its antigen is not identified.

The table came from immunoSEQ multiplex PCR; TCRdb's copy has only in-frame clones and leaves some out. This table has 2 million or so clones, about 95% appearing once. Germline CDR1 reads SGHTA; CDR2 reads FQGNSA. This CDR3 comprises 13 residues. With V trimmed by 4 bases and J by 6 bases, 4 bases remained unmatched. Donation came from healthy HIV-negative adults that had no recent acute infections or vaccinations. General study findings and limits: The researchers took only blood, and tissue repertoires probably look different. Enrolling few donors narrowed the genetic and exposure-history diversity that was represented.

Sequencing input: naive CD4+ T cells sorted from blood. Sample subset: CD45RA+ positively selected. The sequence derives from a man between 18 and 35 years old in good health. The gene calls are TRBV7-2 and TRBJ1-2; 8 nucleotides line up with TRBD1. DNA of the CDR3: TGTGCCAGCAGCTCCCGACAGGGGCATGGCTACACCTTC. Translated: CASSSRQGHGYTF.